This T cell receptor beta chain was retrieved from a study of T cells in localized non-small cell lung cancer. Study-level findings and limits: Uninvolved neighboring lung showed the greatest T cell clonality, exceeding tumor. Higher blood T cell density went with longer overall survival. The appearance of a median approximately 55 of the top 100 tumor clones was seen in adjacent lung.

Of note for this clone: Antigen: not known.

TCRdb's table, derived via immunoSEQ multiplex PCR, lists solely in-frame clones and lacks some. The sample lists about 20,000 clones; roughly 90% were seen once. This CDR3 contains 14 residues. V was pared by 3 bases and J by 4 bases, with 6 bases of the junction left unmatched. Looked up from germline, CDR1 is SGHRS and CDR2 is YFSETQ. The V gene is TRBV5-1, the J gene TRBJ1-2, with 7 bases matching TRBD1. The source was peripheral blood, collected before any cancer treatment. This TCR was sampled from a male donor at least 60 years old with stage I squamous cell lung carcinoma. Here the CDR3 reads CASSSETGSYGYTF. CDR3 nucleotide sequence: TGCGCCAGCAGCTCGGAGACAGGGAGCTATGGCTACACCTTC.